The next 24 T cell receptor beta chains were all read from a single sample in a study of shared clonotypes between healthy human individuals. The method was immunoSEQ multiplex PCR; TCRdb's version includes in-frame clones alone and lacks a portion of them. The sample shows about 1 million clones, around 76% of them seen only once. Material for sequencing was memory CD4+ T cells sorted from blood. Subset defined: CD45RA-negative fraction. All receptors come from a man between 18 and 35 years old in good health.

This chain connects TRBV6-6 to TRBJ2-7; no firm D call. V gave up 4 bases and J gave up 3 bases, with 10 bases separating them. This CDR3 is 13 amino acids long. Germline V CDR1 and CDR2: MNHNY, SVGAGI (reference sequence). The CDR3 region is CASSLMGSYEQYF. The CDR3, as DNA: TGTGCCAGCAGTTTAATGGGCAGCTACGAGCAGTACTTC.

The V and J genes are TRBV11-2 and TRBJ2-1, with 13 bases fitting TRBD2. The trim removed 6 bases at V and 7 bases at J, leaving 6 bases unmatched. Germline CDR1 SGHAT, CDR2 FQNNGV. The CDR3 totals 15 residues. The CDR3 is CASRQLAGGRNEQFF. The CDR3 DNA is TGTGCCAGCAGACAACTAGCGGGGGGGCGAAATGAGCAGTTCTTC. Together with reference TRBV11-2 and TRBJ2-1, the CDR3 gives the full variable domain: EAGVAQSPRYKIIEKRQSVAFWCNPISGHATLYWYQQILGQGPKLLIQFQNNGVVDDSQLPKDRFSAERLKGVDSTLKIQPAKLEDSAVYLCASRQLAGGRNEQFFGPGTRLTVL.

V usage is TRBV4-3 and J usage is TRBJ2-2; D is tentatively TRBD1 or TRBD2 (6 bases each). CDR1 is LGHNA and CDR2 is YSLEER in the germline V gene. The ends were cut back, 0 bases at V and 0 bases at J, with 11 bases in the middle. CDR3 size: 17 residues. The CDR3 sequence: CASSQDRGPPNTGELFF. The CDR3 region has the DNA TGCGCCAGCAGCCAAGATCGGGGGCCTCCGAACACCGGGGAGCTGTTTTTT.

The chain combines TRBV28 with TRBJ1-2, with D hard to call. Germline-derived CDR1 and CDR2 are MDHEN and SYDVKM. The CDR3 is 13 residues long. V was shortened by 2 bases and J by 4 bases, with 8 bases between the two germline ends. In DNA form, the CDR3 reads TGTGCCAGCAGTTTAAACGAGGTCTATGGCTACACCTTC. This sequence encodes CASSLNEVYGYTF.

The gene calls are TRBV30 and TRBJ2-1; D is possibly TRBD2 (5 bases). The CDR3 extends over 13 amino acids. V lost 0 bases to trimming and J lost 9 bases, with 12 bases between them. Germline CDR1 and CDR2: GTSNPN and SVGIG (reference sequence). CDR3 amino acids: CAWSVSGNGEQFF. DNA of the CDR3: TGTGCCTGGAGTGTTTCGGGAAACGGTGAGCAGTTCTTC.

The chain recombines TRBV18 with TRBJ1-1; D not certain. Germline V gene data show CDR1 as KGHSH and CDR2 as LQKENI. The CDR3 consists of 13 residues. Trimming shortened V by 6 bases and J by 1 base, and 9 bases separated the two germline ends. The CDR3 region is CASSPDANTEAFF. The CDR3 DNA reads TGTGCCAGCTCCCCCGACGCGAACACTGAAGCTTTCTTT.

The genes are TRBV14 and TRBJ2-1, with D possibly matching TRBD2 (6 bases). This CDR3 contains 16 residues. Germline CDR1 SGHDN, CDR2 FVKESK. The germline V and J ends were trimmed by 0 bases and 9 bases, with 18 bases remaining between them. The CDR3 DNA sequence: TGTGCCAGCAGCCAAGATGCCGGGACTCCACGTAGTGAGCAGTTCTTC. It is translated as CASSQDAGTPRSEQFF.

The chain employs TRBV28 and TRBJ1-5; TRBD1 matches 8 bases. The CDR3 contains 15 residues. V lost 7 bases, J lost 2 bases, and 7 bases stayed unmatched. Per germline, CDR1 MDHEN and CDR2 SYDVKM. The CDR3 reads CASIPGGAGNQPQHF. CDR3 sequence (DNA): TGTGCCAGCATTCCAGGGGGCGCAGGCAATCAGCCCCAGCATTTT.

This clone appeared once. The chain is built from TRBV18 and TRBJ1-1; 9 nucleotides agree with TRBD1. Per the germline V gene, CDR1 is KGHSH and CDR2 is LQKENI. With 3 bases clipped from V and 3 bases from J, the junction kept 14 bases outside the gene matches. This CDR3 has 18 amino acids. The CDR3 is CASSPLTGGTLRDTEAFF. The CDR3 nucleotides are TGTGCCAGCTCACCTTTGACAGGGGGGACGCTAAGGGACACTGAAGCTTTCTTT.

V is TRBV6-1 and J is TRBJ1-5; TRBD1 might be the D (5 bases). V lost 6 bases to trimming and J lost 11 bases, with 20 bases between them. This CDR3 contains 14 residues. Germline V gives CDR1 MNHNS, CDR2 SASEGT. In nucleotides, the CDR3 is TGTGCCAGCAGACCGGGACGAGGTCCCTATGCCCAGCATTTT. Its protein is CASRPGRGPYAQHF.

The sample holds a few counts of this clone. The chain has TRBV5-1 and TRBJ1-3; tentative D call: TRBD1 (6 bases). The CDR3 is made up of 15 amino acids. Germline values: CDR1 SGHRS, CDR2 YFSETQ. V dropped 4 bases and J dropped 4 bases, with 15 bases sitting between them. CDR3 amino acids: CASSPLGTTGNTIYF. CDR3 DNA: TGCGCCAGCAGCCCGCTGGGGACAACCGGAAACACCATATATTTT.

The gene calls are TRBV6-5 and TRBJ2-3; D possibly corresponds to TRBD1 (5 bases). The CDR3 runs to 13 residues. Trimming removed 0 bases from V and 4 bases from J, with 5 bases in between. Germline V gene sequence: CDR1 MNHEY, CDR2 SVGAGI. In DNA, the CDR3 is TGTGCCAGCAGTTACTCAGGGGCAGATACGCAGTATTTT. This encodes CASSYSGADTQYF.

CDR3 sequence (DNA): TGTGCCAGCTCAGGGTCGAGCGCAATGAACACTGAAGCTTTCTTT. This codes for CASSGSSAMNTEAFF. This sequence joins TRBV18 and TRBJ1-1, with D unresolved. Deletions cut 5 bases from V and 0 bases from J, with 13 bases between. Germline values: CDR1 KGHSH, CDR2 LQKENI. This CDR3 comprises 15 residues.

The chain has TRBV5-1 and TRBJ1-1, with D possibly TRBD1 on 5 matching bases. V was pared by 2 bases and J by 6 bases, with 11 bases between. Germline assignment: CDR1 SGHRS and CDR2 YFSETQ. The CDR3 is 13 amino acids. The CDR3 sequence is CASSFSRGAEAFF. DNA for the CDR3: TGCGCCAGCAGCTTTTCACGAGGGGCTGAAGCTTTCTTT.

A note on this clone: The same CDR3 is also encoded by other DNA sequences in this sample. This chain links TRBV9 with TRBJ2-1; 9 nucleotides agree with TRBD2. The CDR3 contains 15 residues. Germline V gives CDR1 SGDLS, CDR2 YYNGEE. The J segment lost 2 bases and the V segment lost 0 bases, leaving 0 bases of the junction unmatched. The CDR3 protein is CASSVASGAYNEQFF. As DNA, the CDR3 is TGTGCCAGCAGCGTAGCTAGCGGGGCCTACAATGAGCAGTTCTTC.

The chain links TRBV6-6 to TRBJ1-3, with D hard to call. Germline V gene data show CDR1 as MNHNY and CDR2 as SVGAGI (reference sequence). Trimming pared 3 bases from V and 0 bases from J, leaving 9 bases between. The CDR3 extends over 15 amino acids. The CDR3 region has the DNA TGTGCCAGCAGTTATCCGGGCGACTCTGGAAACACCATATATTTT. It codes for CASSYPGDSGNTIYF.

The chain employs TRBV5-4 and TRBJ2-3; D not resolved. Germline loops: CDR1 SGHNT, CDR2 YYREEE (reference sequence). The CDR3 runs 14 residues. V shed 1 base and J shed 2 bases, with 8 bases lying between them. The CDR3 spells CASSLRQTTDTQYF. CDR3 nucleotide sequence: TGTGCCAGCAGCTTGAGGCAGACCACAGATACGCAGTATTTT.

CDR3 coding DNA: TGCGCCAGGGCCCGGGGGACAGGCCTGAACACTGAAGCTTTCTTT. It encodes CARARGTGLNTEAFF. The chain links TRBV10-1 to TRBJ1-1; 8 bases fit TRBD1. CDR1 is WNHNN and CDR2 is SYGVQD in the germline V gene (reference sequence). This CDR3 region has 15 residues. V trimming: 9 bases; J trimming: 0 bases; junction bases outside the gene matches: 9.

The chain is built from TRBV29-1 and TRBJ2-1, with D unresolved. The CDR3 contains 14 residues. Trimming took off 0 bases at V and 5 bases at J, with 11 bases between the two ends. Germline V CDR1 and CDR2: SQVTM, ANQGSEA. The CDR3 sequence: CSVEEKGLNNEQFF. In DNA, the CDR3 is TGCAGCGTTGAAGAGAAAGGGCTCAACAATGAGCAGTTCTTC.

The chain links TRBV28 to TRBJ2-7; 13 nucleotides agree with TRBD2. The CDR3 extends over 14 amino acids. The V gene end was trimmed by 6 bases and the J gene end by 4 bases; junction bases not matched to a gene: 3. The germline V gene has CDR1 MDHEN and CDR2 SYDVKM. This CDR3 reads CASSGTSGEYEQYF. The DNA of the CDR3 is TGTGCCAGCAGCGGGACTAGCGGGGAGTACGAGCAGTACTTC.

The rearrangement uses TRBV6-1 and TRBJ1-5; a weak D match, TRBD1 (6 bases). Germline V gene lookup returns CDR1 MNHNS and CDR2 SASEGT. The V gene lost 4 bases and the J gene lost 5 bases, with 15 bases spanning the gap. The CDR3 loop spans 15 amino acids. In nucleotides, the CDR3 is TGTGCCAGCAGTGCGAGGACAGTTGACTATCAGCCCCAGCATTTT. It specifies CASSARTVDYQPQHF.

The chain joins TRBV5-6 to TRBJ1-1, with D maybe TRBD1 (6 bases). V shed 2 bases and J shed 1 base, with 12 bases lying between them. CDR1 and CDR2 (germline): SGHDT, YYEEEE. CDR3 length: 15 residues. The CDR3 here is CASSLFGGPNTEAFF. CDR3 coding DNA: TGTGCCAGCAGCTTATTTGGGGGGCCGAACACTGAAGCTTTCTTT. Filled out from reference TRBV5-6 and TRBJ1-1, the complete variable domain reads DAGVTQSPTHLIKTRGQQVTLRCSPKSGHDTVSWYQQALGQGPQFIFQYYEEEERQRGNFPDRFSGHQFPNYSSELNVNALLLGDSALYLCASSLFGGPNTEAFFGQGTRLTVV.

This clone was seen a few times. The CDR3 coding sequence is TGTGCCAGCAGCTTGGGGACAGGAGAGCACCCGAACACTGAAGCTTTCTTT. Residues: CASSLGTGEHPNTEAFF. The chain joins TRBV5-6 to TRBJ1-1; TRBD1 agrees at 7 bases. After removal of 0 bases from V and 1 base from J, the junction contained 9 bases not matched to a gene. Germline CDR1 and CDR2: SGHDT and YYEEEE. The CDR3 extends over 17 amino acids.

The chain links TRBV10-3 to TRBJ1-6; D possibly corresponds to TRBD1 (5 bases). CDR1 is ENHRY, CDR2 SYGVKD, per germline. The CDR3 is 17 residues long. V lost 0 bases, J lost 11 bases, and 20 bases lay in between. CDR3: CAISESNAGPSGTPLHF. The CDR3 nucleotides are TGTGCCATCAGTGAGTCGAACGCGGGGCCCTCGGGGACACCCCTCCACTTT.